The T cell receptor beta chain under discussion was sequenced for a study of cytomegalovirus exposure and HLA in healthy donors. The CDR3 is 15 residues long. CDR1 and CDR2 from the germline V gene are SGDLS and YYNGEE. Trimming took 4 bases from V and 7 from J; bases not matched to a gene: 14. Notes on the study in general: Presence/absence analyses took donor sequencing depth as roughly uniform. What TCR beta sequences reportedly achieved was accurate prediction of HLA-A and HLA-B alleles in most subjects. In a later analysis, donors in an Asian-associated ancestry cluster reportedly had fewer N-insertions in productive TCRs than the cohort mean.

The study ran its PCR with 60 Vbeta and 13 Jbeta primers. The method was immunoSEQ multiplex PCR; TCRdb's version includes in-frame clones alone and lacks a portion of them. The specimen's table records approximately 30,000 clones. As regards this clone: No antigen is known for it.

This clonotype was sampled from a middle-aged woman in good health and CMV-seropositive. What was sequenced was PBMCs. The chain joins TRBV9 to TRBJ2-7; 7 nucleotides match TRBD1. The CDR3 coding sequence is TGTGCCAGCAGCATAAGCCTTGACAGGGATAGGGAGCAGTACTTC. Protein product: CASSISLDRDREQYF.